This T cell receptor (beta chain) was observed in a study of blood T cell repertoires in COVID-19. Across the whole study: From the United States, Italy and Spain came samples of acute and convalescent COVID-19. From T cells, B-cell-depleted T cells, or PBMCs came the material, which was cDNA or gDNA.

The CDR3 length is 14 residues. The germline V gene has CDR1 MNHEY and CDR2 SMNVEV (reference sequence). Trimming removed 5 bases from V and 0 bases from J, with 8 bases in between. Original processing methods: It was from reference gene primer amplification that nucleated cell counts were estimated. Sequencing was performed with immunoSEQ multiplex PCR; in TCRdb, only in-frame clones are kept and a portion is missing. The V and J calls and the clone size are those of that table, but D and trimming were determined from the DNA. The table shows 20,000 to 30,000 clones, with 89% occurring only once. J is TRBJ1-5 and V is TRBV27; D not resolved. This TCR came from a human donor in a cohort sampled during active COVID-19. Sequencing was carried out using peripheral blood. CDR3 in amino acids: CASSLLNSNQPQHF. The DNA of the CDR3 is TGTGCCAGCAGTCTTCTTAATAGCAATCAGCCCCAGCATTTT.